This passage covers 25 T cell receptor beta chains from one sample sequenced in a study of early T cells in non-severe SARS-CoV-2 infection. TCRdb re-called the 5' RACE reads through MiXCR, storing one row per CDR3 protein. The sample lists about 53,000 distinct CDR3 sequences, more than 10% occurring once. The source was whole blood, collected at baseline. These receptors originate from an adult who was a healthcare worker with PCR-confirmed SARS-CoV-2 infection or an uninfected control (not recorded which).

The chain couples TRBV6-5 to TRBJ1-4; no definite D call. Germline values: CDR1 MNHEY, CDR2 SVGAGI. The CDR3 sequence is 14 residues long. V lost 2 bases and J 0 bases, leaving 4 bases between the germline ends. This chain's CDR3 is CASSYTATNEKLFF. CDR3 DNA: TGTGCCAGCAGTTACACTGCAACTAATGAAAAACTGTTTTTT.

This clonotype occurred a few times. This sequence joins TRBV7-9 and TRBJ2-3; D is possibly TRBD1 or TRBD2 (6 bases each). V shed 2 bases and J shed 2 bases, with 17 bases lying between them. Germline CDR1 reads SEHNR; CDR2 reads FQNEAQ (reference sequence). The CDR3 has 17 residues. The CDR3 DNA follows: TGTGCCAGCAGCTTATCCAACCGGGGGCCGAACACAGATACGCAGTATTTT. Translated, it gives CASSLSNRGPNTDTQYF.

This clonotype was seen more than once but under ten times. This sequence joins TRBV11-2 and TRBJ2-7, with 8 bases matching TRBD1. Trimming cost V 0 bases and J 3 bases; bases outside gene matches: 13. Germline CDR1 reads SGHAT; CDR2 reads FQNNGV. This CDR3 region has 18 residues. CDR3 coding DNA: TGTGCCAGCAGCTTAGATCGGGTGTCGACAGGGGAAAACTACGAGCAGTACTTC. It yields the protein CASSLDRVSTGENYEQYF.

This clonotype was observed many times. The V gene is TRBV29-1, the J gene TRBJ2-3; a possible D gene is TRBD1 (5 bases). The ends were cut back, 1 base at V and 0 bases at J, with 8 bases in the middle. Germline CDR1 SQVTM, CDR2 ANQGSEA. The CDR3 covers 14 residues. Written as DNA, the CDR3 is TGCAGCGTTGAAGCAGGGTATAGCACAGATACGCAGTATTTT. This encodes CSVEAGYSTDTQYF.

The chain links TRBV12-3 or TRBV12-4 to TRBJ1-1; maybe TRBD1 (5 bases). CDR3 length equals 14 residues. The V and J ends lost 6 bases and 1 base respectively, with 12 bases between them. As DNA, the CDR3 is TGTGCCAGCAGCCGCAGGGAGGGGAACACTGAAGCTTTCTTT. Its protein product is CASSRREGNTEAFF.

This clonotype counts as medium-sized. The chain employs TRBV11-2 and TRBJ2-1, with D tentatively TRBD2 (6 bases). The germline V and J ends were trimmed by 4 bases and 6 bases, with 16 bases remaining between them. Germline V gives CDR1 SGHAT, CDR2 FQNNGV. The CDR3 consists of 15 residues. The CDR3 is CASSYAGTSSNEQFF. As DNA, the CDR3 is TGTGCCAGCAGCTACGCCGGGACTTCTAGCAATGAGCAGTTCTTC.

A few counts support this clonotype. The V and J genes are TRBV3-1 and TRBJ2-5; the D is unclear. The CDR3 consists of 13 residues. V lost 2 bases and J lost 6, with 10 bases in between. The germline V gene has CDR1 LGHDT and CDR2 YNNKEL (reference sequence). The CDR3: CASSQTQIQTQYF. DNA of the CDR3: TGTGCCAGCAGCCAAACCCAGATACAGACCCAGTACTTC.

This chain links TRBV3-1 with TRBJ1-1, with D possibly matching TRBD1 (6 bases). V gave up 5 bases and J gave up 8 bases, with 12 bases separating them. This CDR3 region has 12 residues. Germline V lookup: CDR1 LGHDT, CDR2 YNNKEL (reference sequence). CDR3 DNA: TGTGCCAGCAGCAGCGCGACAGGAGAAGCTTTCTTT. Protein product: CASSSATGEAFF.

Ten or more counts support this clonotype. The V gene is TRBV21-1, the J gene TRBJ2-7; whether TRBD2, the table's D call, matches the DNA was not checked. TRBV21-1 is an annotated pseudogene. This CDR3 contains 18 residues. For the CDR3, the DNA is TGTGCCAGCAGCACGGAAAACGTCACCGGGACTCACTCCTACGAGCAGTACTTC. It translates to CASSTENVTGTHSYEQYF.

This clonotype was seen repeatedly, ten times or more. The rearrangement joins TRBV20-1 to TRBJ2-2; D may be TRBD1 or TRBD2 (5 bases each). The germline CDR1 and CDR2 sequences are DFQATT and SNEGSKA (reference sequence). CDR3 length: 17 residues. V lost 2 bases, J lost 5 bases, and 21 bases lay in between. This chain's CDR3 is CSARYRDQIYETGELFF. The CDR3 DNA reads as TGCAGTGCTAGATATCGGGACCAAATATACGAGACCGGGGAGCTGTTTTTT.

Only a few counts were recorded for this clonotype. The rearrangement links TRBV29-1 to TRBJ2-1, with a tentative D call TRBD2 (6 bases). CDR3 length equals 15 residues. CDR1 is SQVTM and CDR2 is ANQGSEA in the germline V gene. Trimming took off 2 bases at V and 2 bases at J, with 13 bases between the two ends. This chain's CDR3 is CSVEKGGGTYNEQFF. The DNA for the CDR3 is TGCAGCGTTGAAAAGGGTGGCGGGACCTACAATGAGCAGTTCTTC.

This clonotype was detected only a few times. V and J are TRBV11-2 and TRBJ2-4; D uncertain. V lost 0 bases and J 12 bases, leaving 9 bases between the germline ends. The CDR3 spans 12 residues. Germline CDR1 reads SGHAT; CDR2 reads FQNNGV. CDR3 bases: TGTGCCAGCAGCTTAGATAGGACGGATCAGTACTTC. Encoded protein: CASSLDRTDQYF. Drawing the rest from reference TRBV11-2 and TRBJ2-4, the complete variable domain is EAGVAQSPRYKIIEKRQSVAFWCNPISGHATLYWYQQILGQGPKLLIQFQNNGVVDDSQLPKDRFSAERLKGVDSTLKIQPAKLEDSAVYLCASSLDRTDQYFGAGTRLSVL.

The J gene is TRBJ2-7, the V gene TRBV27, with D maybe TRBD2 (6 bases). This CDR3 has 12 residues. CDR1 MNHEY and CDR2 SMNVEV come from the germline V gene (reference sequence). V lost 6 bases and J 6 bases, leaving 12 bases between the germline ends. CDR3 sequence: CASSPFGGEQYF. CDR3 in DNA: TGTGCCAGCAGCCCATTCGGGGGCGAGCAGTACTTC.

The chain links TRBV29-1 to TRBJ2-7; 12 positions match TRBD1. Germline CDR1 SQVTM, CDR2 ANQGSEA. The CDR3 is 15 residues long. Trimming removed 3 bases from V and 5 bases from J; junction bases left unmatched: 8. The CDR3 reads CSVERRGQGANEQYF. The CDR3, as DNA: TGCAGCGTTGAGAGGCGGGGACAGGGGGCCAACGAGCAGTACTTC.

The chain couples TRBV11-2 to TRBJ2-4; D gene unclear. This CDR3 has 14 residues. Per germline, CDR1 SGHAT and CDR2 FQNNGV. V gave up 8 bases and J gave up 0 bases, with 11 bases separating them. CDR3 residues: CASGERLAKNIQYF. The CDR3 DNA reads TGTGCCAGCGGGGAAAGACTAGCCAAAAACATTCAGTACTTC.

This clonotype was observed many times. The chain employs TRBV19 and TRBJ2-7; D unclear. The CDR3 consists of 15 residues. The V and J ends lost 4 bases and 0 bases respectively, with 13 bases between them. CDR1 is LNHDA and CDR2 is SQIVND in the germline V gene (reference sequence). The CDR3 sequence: CASSNWVSDSYEQYF. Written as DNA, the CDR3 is TGTGCCAGTAGTAACTGGGTCTCCGACTCCTACGAGCAGTACTTC.

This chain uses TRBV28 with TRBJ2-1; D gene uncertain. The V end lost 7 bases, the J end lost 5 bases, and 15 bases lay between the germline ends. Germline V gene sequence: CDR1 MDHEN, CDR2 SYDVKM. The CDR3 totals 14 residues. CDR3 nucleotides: TGTGCCAGCAAACTTAGCCTTACTAACAATGAGCAGTTCTTC. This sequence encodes CASKLSLTNNEQFF.

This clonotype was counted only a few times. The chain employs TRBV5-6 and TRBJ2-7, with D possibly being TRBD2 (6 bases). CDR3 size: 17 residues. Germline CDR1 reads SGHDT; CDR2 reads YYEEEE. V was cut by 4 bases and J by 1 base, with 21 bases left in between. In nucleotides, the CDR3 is TGTGCCAGCAGCCCGGCCGCCCGGGGGAGGACTTCCTACGAGCAGTACTTC. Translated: CASSPAARGRTSYEQYF.

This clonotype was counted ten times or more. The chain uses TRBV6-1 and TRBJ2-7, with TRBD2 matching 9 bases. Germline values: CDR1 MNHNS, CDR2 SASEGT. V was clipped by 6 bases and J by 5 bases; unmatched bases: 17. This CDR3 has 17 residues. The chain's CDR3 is CASRSRRLAGVLHEQYF. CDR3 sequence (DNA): TGTGCCAGCAGGAGCAGACGATTAGCGGGAGTTTTACACGAGCAGTACTTC.

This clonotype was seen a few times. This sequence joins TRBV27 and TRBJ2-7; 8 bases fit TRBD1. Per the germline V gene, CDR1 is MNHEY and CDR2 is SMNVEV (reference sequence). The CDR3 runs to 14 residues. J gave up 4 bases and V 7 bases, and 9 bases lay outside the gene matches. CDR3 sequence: CASMPSTGVYEQYF. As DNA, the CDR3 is TGTGCCAGCATGCCCTCGACAGGGGTATACGAGCAGTACTTC.

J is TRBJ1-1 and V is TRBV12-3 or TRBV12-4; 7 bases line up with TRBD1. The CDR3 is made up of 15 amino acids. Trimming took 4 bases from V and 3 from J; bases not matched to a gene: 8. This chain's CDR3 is CASSYAGGGYTEAFF. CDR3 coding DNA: TGTGCCAGCAGTTATGCAGGGGGAGGATACACTGAAGCTTTCTTT.

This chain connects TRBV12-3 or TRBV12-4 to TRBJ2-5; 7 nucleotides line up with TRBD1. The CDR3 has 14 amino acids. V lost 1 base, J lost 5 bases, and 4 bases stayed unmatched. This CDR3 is CASSLEGGRETQYF. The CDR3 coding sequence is TGTGCCAGCAGTTTAGAAGGGGGCCGGGAGACCCAGTACTTC.

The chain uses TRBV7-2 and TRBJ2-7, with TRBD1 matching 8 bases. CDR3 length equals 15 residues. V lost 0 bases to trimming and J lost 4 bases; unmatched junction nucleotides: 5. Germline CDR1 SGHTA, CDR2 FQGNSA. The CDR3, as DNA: TGTGCCAGCAGCTTAGCCGGGACAGGAACGTACGAGCAGTACTTC. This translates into CASSLAGTGTYEQYF.

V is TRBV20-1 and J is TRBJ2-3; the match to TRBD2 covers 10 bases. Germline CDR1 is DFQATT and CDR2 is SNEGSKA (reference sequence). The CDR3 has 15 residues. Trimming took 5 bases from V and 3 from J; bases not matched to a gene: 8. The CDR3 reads CSARSLAGATDTQYF. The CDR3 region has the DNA TGCAGTGCTCGCTCCCTAGCGGGAGCGACAGATACGCAGTATTTT.

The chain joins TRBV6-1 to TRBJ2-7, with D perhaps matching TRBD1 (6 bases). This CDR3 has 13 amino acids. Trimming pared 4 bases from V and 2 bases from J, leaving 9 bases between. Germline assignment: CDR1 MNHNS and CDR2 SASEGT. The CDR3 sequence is CASSVNRAYEQYF. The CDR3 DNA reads TGTGCCAGCAGTGTAAACAGGGCCTACGAGCAGTACTTC.